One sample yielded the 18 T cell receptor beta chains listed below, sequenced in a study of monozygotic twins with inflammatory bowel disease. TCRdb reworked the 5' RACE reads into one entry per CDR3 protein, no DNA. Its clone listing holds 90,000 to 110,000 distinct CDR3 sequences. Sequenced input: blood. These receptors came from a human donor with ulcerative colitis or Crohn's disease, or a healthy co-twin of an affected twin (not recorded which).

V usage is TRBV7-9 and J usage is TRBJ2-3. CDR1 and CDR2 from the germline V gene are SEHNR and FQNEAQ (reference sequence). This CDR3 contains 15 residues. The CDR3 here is CASSQALGGTDTQYF. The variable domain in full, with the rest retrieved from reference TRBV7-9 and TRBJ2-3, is DTGVSQNPRHKITKRGQNVTFRCDPISEHNRLYWYRQTLGQGPEFLTYFQNEAQLEKSRLLSDRFSAERPKGSFSTLEIQRTEQGDSAMYLCASSQALGGTDTQYFGPGTRLTVL.

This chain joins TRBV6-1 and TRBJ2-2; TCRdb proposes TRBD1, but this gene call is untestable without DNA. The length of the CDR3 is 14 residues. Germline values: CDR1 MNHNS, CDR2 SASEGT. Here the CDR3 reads CASSAPGGTGELFF.

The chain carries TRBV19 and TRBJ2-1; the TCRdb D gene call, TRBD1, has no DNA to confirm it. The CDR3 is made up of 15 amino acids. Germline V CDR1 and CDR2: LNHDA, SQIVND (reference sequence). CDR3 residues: CASWKGPSSYNEQFF.

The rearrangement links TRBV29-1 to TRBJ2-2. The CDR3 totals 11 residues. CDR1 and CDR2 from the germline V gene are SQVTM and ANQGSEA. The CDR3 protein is CSVYSTGELFF.

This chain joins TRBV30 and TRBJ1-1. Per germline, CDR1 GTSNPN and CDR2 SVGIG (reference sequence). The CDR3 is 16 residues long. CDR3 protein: CAWSVSGDGRNTEAFF.

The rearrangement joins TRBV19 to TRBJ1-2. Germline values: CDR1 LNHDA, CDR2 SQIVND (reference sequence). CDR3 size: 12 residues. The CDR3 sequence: CASVGTSYGYTF.

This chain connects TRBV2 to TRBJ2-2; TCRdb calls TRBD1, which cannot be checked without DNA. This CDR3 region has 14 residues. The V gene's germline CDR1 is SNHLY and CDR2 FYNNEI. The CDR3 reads CASIRGENTGELFF.

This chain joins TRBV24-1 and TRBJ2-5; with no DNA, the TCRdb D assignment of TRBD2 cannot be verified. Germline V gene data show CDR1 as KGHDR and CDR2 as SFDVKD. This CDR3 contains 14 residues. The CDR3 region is CATSDPGLGETQYF.

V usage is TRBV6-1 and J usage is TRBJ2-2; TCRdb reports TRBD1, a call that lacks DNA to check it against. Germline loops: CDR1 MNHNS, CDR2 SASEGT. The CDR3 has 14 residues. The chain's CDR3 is CASSRGQGSGELFF.

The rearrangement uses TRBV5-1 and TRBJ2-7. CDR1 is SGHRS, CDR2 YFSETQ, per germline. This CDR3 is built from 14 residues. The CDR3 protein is CASSLKFPTYEQYF.

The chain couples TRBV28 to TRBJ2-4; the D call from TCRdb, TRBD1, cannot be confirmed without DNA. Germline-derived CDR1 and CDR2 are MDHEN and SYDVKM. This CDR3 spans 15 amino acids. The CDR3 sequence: CASSLGELAKNIQYF.

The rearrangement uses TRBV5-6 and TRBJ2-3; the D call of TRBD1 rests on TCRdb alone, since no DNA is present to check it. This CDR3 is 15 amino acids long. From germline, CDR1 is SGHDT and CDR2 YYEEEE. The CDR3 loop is CASSHTFAGEFTQYF.

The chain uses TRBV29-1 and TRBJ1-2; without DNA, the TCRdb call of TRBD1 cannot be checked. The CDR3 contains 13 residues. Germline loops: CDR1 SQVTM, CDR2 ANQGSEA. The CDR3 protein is CSVLTAFNYGYTF. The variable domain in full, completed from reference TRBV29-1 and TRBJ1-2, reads SAVISQKPSRDICQRGTSLTIQCQVDSQVTMMFWYRQQPGQSLTLIATANQGSEATYESGFVIDKFPISRPNLTFSTLTVSNMSPEDSSIYLCSVLTAFNYGYTFGSGTRLTVV.

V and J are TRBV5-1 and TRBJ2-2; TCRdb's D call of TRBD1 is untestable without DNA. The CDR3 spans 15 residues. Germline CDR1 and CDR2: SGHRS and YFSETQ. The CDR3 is CASSEGTGPTGELFF.

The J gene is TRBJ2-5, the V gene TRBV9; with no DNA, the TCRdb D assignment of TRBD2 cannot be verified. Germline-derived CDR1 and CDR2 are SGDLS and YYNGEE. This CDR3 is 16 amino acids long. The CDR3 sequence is CASSIAASGRVGTQYF.

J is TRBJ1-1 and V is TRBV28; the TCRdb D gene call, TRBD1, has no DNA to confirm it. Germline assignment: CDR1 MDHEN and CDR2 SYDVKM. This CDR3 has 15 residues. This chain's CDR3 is CASSLWGVPNTEAFF.

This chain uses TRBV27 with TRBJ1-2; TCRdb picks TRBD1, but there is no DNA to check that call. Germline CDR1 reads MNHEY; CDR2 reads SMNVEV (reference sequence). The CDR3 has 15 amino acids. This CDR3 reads CASRRGTGGLYGYTF.

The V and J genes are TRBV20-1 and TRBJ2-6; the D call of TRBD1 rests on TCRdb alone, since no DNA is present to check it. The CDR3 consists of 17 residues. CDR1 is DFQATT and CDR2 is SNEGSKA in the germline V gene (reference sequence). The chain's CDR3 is CSAPRDTGLRGANVLTF.